The sequence of this TCR beta chain was determined in a study of T cells in narcolepsy. The overall study: Enrolled donors included narcolepsy type 1 or type 2 patients and healthy controls.

With V trimmed by 0 bases and J by 6 bases, 7 bases remained unmatched. The germline V gene encodes CDR1 SGHRS and CDR2 YFSETQ. CDR3 length equals 16 residues. Remarks on this clone: The antigen remains unidentified. At the DNA level, this CDR3 is encoded by other sequences in the same sample as well.

Regarding the study as a whole: Autoreactive HCRT-specific and TRIB2-specific clonotypes were marked in same-patient CSF-versus-blood CD4+ comparisons. Blood of same and different patients, but not healthy controls, reportedly held recurring autoreactive clonotypes. No autoreactive T cell clone sequences appeared in some memory CD4+ repertoires.

Sequencing was performed with immunoSEQ multiplex PCR; in TCRdb, only in-frame clones are kept and a portion is missing. This sample has fewer than 30,000 clones, with approximately 80% found just once. The sequence came from a human donor with narcolepsy. The sequencing sample was made of CD45RA- memory CD4+ T cells from PBMCs. The chain couples TRBV5-1 to TRBJ2-3, with TRBD2 matching over 10 bases. DNA of the CDR3: TGCGCCAGCAGCTTGGTGTTAGCGGGGGGTCGGGATACGCAGTATTTT. It encodes CASSLVLAGGRDTQYF.